Below, 17 T cell receptor beta chains from the same sample are listed, as sequenced in a study of CD8 T cells in ankylosing spondylitis. Using its own MiXCR run on the 5' RACE reads, TCRdb lists one record per CDR3 protein. The sample has fewer than 400,000 distinct CDR3 sequences, 14% to 15% seen once. Sequenced sample: blood, either unsorted or a sorted T cell fraction (not recorded which). Receptors originate from a male donor with ankylosing spondylitis or in good health (not recorded which).

This clonotype was observed a handful of times. The CDR3: CASRLTGSYEQYF. The CDR3, as DNA: TGTGCCAGCCGATTGACAGGGTCCTACGAGCAGTACTTC. This chain uses TRBV5-6 with TRBJ2-7; 7 bases match TRBD1. The CDR3 length is 13 residues. J was trimmed by 1 base and V by 7 bases; bases with no gene match: 5. Germline assignment: CDR1 SGHDT and CDR2 YYEEEE.

This clonotype was counted a few times. The genes are TRBV2 and TRBJ2-3; D is unclear. This CDR3 has 12 residues. The V gene's germline CDR1 is SNHLY and CDR2 FYNNEI. The V end was cut by 7 bases, the J end by 5 bases, with 10 bases between. CDR3 loop: CASTTRRDTQYF. The DNA for the CDR3 is TGTGCCAGCACAACCCGTAGAGATACGCAGTATTTT.

The chain carries TRBV9 and TRBJ2-1; D may be TRBD1 (5 bases). CDR3 size: 15 residues. V was shortened by 0 bases and J by 3 bases, with 10 bases between the two germline ends. Germline V CDR1 and CDR2: SGDLS, YYNGEE. The CDR3 DNA is TGTGCCAGCAGCGTAGCTCCTAGGGGCTACAATGAGCAGTTCTTC. It yields the protein CASSVAPRGYNEQFF.

This clonotype was counted only a few times. This chain uses TRBV12-3 or TRBV12-4 with TRBJ1-4; weak D call: TRBD1 (5 bases). V lost 5 bases and J lost 3, with 19 bases in between. The CDR3 is 17 amino acids. CDR3 DNA: TGTGCCAGCAGTACCCAGCTAGGGGTTGAGGCTAATGAAAAACTGTTTTTT. It is translated as CASSTQLGVEANEKLFF.

This chain joins TRBV6-5 and TRBJ2-3; no firm D call. Trimming removed 2 bases at V and 0 bases at J, with 15 bases between. CDR3 length: 17 residues. The germline gives CDR1 MNHEY, CDR2 SVGAGI. The CDR3 DNA follows: TGTGCCAGCAGTTACGTTCGCGGATCGACTAGCACAGATACGCAGTATTTT. Protein: CASSYVRGSTSTDTQYF.

The rearrangement uses TRBV3-1 and TRBJ2-1, with 9 bases fitting TRBD2. V lost 0 bases, J lost 8 bases, and 8 bases stayed unmatched. Germline V gene data show CDR1 as LGHDT and CDR2 as YNNKEL (reference sequence). The CDR3 sequence is 16 residues long. The CDR3 DNA reads as TGTGCCAGCAGCCAAGATACCGGCGGGGGGGTGGATGAGCAGTTCTTC. Its protein is CASSQDTGGGVDEQFF.

Only a few counts were recorded for this clonotype. The V call is TRBV20-1, the J call TRBJ2-2; perhaps TRBD2 as D (9 bases). Germline values: CDR1 DFQATT, CDR2 SNEGSKA (reference sequence). Trimming removed 5 bases at V and 6 bases at J, with 34 bases between. The length of the CDR3 is 20 residues. The CDR3, as DNA: TGCAGTGCTCGTGCGTCGGACAGGGATGATGGCGGGAGGGTTTCCGGGGAGCTGTTTTTT. Translation gives CSARASDRDDGGRVSGELFF.

The chain links TRBV20-1 to TRBJ1-1, with D perhaps matching TRBD1 (5 bases). Trimming left V 5 bases short and J 2 bases short, with 12 bases between. This CDR3 contains 13 residues. Germline V lookup: CDR1 DFQATT, CDR2 SNEGSKA (reference sequence). The CDR3: CSAEPGTNTEAFF. In DNA, the CDR3 is TGCAGTGCTGAACCAGGGACTAACACTGAAGCTTTCTTT.

This clonotype was detected only a few times. The V and J genes are TRBV6-5 and TRBJ1-1; 9 bases map to TRBD1. CDR3 length: 14 residues. V trimming: 5 bases; J trimming: 4 bases; junction bases outside the gene matches: 5. Germline CDR1 and CDR2: MNHEY and SVGAGI. CDR3 in amino acids: CASSNRGLGTEAFF. As DNA, the CDR3 is TGTGCCAGCAGTAACAGGGGGCTAGGCACTGAAGCTTTCTTT.

This clonotype was picked up many times. This sequence joins TRBV7-9 and TRBJ1-5; tentatively, D is TRBD1 (6 bases). This CDR3 has 17 residues. Trimming took off 1 base at V and 3 bases at J, with 16 bases between the two ends. CDR1 and CDR2 from the germline V gene are SEHNR and FQNEAQ (reference sequence). The CDR3 loop reads CASSLGGGRAHNQPQHF. CDR3 bases: TGTGCCAGCAGCTTAGGGGGGGGCAGGGCTCACAATCAGCCCCAGCATTTT.

This clonotype was recorded a few times. The V call is TRBV12-3 or TRBV12-4, the J call TRBJ2-1; the D gene is possibly TRBD2 (6 bases). The V gene lost 8 bases and the J gene lost 10 bases, with 12 bases spanning the gap. The CDR3 extends over 11 amino acids. CDR3 in amino acids: CASSGSSEQFF. As DNA, the CDR3 is TGTGCCAGCTCCGGGAGTTCGGAGCAGTTCTTC.

This clonotype was counted a few times. This chain connects TRBV28 to TRBJ1-2, with D maybe TRBD1 (5 bases). This CDR3 spans 13 amino acids. CDR1 is MDHEN, CDR2 SYDVKM, per germline. V was shortened by 6 bases and J by 8 bases, with 16 bases between the two germline ends. The CDR3: CASRRSGVGGYTF. Here the CDR3 DNA reads TGTGCCAGCAGACGATCGGGGGTGGGGGGCTACACCTTC.

This clonotype was seen more than once but under ten times. CDR3 nucleotide sequence: TGCAGTGCACGGCCCGGGACTAGCAGATACGAGCAGTACTTC. Protein sequence: CSARPGTSRYEQYF. The chain employs TRBV20-1 and TRBJ2-7, with TRBD2 matching 9 bases. Germline V gives CDR1 DFQATT, CDR2 SNEGSKA (reference sequence). The CDR3 covers 14 residues. V was clipped by 6 bases and J by 4 bases; unmatched bases: 10.

The table lists this clonotype with a few counts. The V gene is TRBV5-5, the J gene TRBJ2-1; D gene ambiguous. V lost 4 bases to trimming and J lost 1 base, with 15 bases between them. The CDR3 spans 16 residues. Germline V gene data show CDR1 as SGHKS and CDR2 as YYEKEE (reference sequence). CDR3 region: CASSLAGTISYNEQFF. In DNA form, the CDR3 reads TGTGCCAGCAGCCTGGCTGGTACAATATCCTACAATGAGCAGTTCTTC.

In its sample, this clonotype was seen a few times. V usage is TRBV7-9 and J usage is TRBJ1-1; D unclear. Germline CDR1 SEHNR, CDR2 FQNEAQ (reference sequence). This CDR3 region has 16 residues. V was clipped by 2 bases and J by 5 bases, with 18 bases between them. CDR3: CASSLSVGRVWTEAFF. The CDR3 nucleotides are TGTGCCAGCAGCTTATCAGTCGGTCGGGTGTGGACTGAAGCTTTCTTT.

This chain uses TRBV4-2 with TRBJ2-5, with D perhaps TRBD2 (6 bases). CDR3 length: 15 residues. Germline CDR1 and CDR2: LGHNA and YNFKEQ. The ends were cut back, 1 base at V and 4 bases at J, with 13 bases in the middle. CDR3 amino acids: CASSQVEGGGETQYF. The CDR3 nucleotides are TGTGCCAGCAGCCAAGTAGAGGGAGGCGGAGAGACCCAGTACTTC.

This clonotype was detected a few times. The V gene is TRBV7-2, the J gene TRBJ2-1, with D maybe TRBD2 (5 bases). Trimming stripped 3 bases from V and 0 bases from J, with 12 bases between. The CDR3 is 16 residues long. Germline loops: CDR1 SGHTA, CDR2 FQGNSA. In DNA, the CDR3 is TGTGCCAGCAGCTTTCGGACTTCCCTCTCCTACAATGAGCAGTTCTTC. Protein: CASSFRTSLSYNEQFF.